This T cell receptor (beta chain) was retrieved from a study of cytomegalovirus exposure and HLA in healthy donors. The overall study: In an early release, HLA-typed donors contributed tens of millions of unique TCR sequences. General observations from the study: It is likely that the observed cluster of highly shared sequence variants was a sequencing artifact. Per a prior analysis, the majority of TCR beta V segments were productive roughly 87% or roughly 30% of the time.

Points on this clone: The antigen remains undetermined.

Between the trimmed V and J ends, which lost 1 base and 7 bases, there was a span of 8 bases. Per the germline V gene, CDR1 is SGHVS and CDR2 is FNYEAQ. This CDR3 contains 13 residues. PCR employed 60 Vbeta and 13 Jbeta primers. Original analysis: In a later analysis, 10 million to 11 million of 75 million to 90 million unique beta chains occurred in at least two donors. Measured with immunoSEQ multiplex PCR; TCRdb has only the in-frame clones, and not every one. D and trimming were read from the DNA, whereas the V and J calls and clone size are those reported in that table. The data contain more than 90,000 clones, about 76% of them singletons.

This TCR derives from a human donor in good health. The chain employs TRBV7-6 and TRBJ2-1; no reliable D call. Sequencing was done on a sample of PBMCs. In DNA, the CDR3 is TGTGCCAGCAGCTTAGTACAGATTAATGAGCAGTTCTTC. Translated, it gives CASSLVQINEQFF.